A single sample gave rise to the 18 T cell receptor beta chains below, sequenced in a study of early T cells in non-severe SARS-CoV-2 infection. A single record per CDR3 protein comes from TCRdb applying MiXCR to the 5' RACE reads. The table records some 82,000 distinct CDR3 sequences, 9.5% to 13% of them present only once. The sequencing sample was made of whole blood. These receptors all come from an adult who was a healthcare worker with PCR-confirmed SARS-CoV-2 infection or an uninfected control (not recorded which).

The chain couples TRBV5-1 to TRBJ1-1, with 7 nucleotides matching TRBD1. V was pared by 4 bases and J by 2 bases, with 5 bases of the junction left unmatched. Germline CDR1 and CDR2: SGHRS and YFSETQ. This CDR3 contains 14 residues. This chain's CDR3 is CASSPTGFNTEAFF. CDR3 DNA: TGCGCCAGCAGCCCGACAGGGTTCAACACTGAAGCTTTCTTT.

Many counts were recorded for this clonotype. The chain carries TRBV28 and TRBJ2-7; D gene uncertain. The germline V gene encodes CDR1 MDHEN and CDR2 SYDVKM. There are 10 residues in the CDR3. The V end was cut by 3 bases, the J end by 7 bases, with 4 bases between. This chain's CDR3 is CASSFREQYF. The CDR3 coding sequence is TGTGCCAGCAGTTTCCGGGAGCAGTACTTC.

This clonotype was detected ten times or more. The CDR3 nucleotides read TGCGCCAGCAGCCGTTATAGGCCAGGGGAAAAACTGTTTTTT. Its protein is CASSRYRPGEKLFF. The gene calls are TRBV4-1 and TRBJ1-4; D is perhaps TRBD1 (5 bases). In germline, CDR1 is MGHRA, CDR2 YSYEKL. The CDR3 is 14 residues long. V was cut by 4 bases and J by 8 bases, with 14 bases left in between.

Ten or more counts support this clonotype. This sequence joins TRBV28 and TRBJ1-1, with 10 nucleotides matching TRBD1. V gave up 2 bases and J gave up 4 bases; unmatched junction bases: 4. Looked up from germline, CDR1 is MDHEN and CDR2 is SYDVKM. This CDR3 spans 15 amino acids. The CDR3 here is CASSLRGQGTTEAFF. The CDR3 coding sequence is TGTGCCAGCAGTTTAAGGGGACAGGGGACCACTGAAGCTTTCTTT.

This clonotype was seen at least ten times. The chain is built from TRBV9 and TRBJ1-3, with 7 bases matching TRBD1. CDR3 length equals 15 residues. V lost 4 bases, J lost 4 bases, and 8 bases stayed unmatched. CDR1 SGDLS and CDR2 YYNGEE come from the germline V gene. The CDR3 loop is CASSPRTGLGNTIYF. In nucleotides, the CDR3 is TGTGCCAGCAGCCCCCGGACAGGTTTAGGAAACACCATATATTTT.

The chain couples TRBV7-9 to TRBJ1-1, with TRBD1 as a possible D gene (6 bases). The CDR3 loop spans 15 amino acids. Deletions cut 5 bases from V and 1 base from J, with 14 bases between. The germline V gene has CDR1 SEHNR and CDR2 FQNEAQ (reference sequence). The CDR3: CASSQGQLRNTEAFF. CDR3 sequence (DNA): TGTGCCAGCAGCCAAGGACAGCTTCGGAACACTGAAGCTTTCTTT.

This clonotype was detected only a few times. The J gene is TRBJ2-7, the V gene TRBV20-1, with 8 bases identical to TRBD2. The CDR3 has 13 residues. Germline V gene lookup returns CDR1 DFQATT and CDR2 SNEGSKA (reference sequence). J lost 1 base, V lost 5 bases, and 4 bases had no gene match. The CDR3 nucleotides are TGCAGTGCTTCAAGCGGGGGATCCTACGAGCAGTACTTC. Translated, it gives CSASSGGSYEQYF.

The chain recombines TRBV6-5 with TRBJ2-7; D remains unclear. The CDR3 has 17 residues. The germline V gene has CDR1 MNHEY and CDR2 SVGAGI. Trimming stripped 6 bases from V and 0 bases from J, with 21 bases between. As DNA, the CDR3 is TGTGCCAGCAGCTCCGGGCCCTTTTCAAAAAGCTCCTACGAGCAGTACTTC. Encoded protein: CASSSGPFSKSSYEQYF.

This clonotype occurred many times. The CDR3 region has the DNA TGTGCCAGCAGTGCGCCGACAGAATACGAGCAGTACTTC. It codes for CASSAPTEYEQYF. The gene calls are TRBV2 and TRBJ2-7; maybe TRBD1 (5 bases). V shed 4 bases and J shed 4 bases, with 11 bases lying between them. Germline lookup yields CDR1 SNHLY and CDR2 FYNNEI. The CDR3 extends over 13 amino acids.

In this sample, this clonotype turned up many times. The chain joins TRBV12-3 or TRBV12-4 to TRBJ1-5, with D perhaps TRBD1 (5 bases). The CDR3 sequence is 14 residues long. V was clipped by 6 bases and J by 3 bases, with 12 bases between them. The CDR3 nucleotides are TGTGCCAGCAGCCTAAGGGGAAACAATCAGCCCCAGCATTTT. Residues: CASSLRGNNQPQHF.

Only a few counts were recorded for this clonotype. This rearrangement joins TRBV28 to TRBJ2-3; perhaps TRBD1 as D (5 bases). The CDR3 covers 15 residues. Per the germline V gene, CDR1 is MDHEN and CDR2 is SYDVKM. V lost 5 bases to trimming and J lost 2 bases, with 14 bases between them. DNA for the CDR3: TGTGCCAGCAGTACCTTCCCAGGGTCCACAGATACGCAGTATTTT. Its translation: CASSTFPGSTDTQYF.

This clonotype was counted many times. The CDR3 here is CASSLDYRDSHLAYEQYF. CDR3 coding DNA: TGTGCCAGCAGCTTAGATTATCGGGACAGTCACCTGGCCTACGAGCAGTACTTC. V gene TRBV11-2 combines with J gene TRBJ2-7, with 7 bases matching TRBD1. The CDR3 length is 18 residues. Germline V lookup: CDR1 SGHAT, CDR2 FQNNGV. Trimming cost V 0 bases and J 2 bases; bases outside gene matches: 13.

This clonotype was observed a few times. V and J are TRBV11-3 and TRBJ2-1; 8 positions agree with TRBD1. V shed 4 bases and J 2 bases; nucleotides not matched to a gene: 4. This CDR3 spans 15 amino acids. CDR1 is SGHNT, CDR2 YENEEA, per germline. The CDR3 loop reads CASSSDRGTYNEQFF. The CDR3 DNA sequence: TGTGCCAGCAGCTCCGACAGGGGCACCTACAATGAGCAGTTCTTC. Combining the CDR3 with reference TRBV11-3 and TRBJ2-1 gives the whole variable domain EAGVVQSPRYKIIEKKQPVAFWCNPISGHNTLYWYLQNLGQGPELLIRYENEEAVDDSQLPKDRFSAERLKGVDSTLKIQPAELGDSAVYLCASSSDRGTYNEQFFGPGTRLTVL.

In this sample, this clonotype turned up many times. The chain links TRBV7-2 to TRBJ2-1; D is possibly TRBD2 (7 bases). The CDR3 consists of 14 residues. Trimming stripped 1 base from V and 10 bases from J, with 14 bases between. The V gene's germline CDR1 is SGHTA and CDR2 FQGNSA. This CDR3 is CASSLVEGGMEQFF. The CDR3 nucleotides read TGTGCCAGCAGCTTAGTGGAGGGGGGGATGGAGCAGTTCTTC.

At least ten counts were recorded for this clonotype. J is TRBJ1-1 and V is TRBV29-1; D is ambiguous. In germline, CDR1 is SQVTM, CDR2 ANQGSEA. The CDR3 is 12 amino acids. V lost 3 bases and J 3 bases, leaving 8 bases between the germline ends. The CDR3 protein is CSVDGRYTEAFF. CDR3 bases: TGCAGCGTTGACGGACGATACACTGAAGCTTTCTTT.

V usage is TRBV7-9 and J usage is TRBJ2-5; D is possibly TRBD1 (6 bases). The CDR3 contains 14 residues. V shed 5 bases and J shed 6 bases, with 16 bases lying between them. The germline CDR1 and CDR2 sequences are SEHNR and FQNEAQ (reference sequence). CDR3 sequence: CASSTSQGLQTQYF. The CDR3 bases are TGTGCCAGCAGCACCTCCCAGGGGCTGCAGACCCAGTACTTC.

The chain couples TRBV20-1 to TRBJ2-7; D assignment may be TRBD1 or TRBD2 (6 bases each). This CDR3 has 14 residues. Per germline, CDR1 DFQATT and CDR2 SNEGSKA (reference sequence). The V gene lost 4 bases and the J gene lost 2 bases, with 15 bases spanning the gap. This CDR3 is CSAKVRGRAYEQYF. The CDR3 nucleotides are TGCAGTGCTAAGGTCCGGGGGCGAGCCTACGAGCAGTACTTC.

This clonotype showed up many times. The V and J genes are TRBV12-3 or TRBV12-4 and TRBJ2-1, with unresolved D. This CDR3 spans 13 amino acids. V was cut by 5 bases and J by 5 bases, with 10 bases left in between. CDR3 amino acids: CASSAYRDNEQFF. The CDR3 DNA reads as TGTGCCAGCAGTGCCTACAGAGACAATGAGCAGTTCTTC.